The rows below give T cell receptor beta chains drawn from one sample of a study of T cell responses to AZD1222 COVID-19 vaccine. The assay was immunoSEQ multiplex PCR, and TCRdb's table has in-frame clones only and misses some. The table records about 140,000 clones, almost 95% of them present only once. The material was peripheral blood, obtained 28 days after the second AZD1222 dose. These TCRs come from an adult who received the AZD1222 COVID-19 vaccine. Both conserved end residues are part of each CDR3. A D gene is named only where the DNA matches it firmly. Clone size appears in some rows only: once, few, many, or a class for an expanded clone.

>-|-|TRBJ1-5|TRBV7-8
CASSLEWARNQPQHF
TGTGCCAGCAGCTTAGAATGGGCGCGCAATCAGCCCCAGCATTTT
>-|-|TRBJ1-2|TRBV11-3
CASSSRTVPGGYTF
TGTGCCAGCAGCTCCCGGACAGTACCAGGTGGCTACACCTTC
>-|-|TRBJ2-1|TRBV5-5
CASSLDRGNNEQFF
TGTGCCAGCAGCTTGGACCGGGGAAACAATGAGCAGTTCTTC
>-|-|TRBJ2-2|TRBV18
CASSTTVTGELFF
TGTGCCAGCTCGACGACAGTCACCGGGGAGCTGTTTTTT
>TRBD1|few|TRBJ1-1|TRBV5-7
CASSPFCQGANTEAFF
TGTGCCAGCAGCCCCTTCTGCCAGGGGGCGAACACTGAAGCTTTCTTT
>-|-|TRBJ1-6|TRBV27
CASSSPNSPGLRNSPLHF
TGTGCCAGCAGTTCCCCCAACTCCCCGGGACTTAGGAATTCACCCCTCCACTTT
>-|-|TRBJ1-5|TRBV18
CASSPAGTGDQPQHF
TGTGCCAGCTCACCTGCCGGGACCGGGGATCAGCCCCAGCATTTT
>-|-|TRBJ2-1|TRBV5-4
CASSLEGAAYNEQFF
TGTGCCAGCAGCTTGGAAGGGGCTGCCTACAATGAGCAGTTCTTC
>-|-|TRBJ1-5|TRBV19
CASRGVKGGLGQPQHF
TGTGCCAGCCGCGGGGTAAAAGGGGGTCTCGGGCAGCCCCAGCATTTT
>-|-|TRBJ1-1|TRBV30
CAWSVGPNTEAFF
TGTGCCTGGAGTGTAGGCCCGAACACTGAAGCTTTCTTT
>-|-|TRBJ2-4|TRBV11-3
CASSLGGGAGNIQYF
TGTGCCAGCAGCTTAGGTGGGGGCGCCGGAAACATTCAGTACTTC
>TRBD2|-|TRBJ2-1|TRBV5-8
CASSSREGYPDEQFF
TGTGCCAGCAGCTCAAGGGAGGGATACCCCGATGAGCAGTTCTTC
>TRBD1|-|TRBJ1-5|TRBV28
CASSTWRQGRSNQPQHF
TGTGCCAGCAGTACCTGGAGACAGGGGAGGAGCAATCAGCCCCAGCATTTT
>-|-|TRBJ2-5|TRBV3-1/TRBV3-2
CASSHGPGGETQYF
TGTGCCAGCAGCCACGGACCCGGAGGGGAGACCCAGTACTTC
>-|-|TRBJ1-2|TRBV19
CASSTGSGVNYGYTF
TGTGCCAGTAGTACCGGGTCAGGGGTTAACTATGGCTACACCTTC
>-|-|TRBJ2-1|TRBV11-2
CASSTLGREQFF
TGTGCCAGCAGCACACTCGGGCGGGAGCAGTTCTTC
>-|-|TRBJ2-2|TRBV19
CASGFAGELFF
TGTGCCAGCGGCTTTGCGGGGGAGCTGTTTTTT
>-|-|TRBJ1-1|TRBV19
CASRQSSRRNTEAFF
TGTGCCAGTAGACAATCCTCCAGGAGAAACACTGAAGCTTTCTTT
>-|-|TRBJ1-6|TRBV7-8
CASSANPEGSPLHF
TGTGCCAGCAGCGCAAACCCAGAGGGTTCACCCCTCCACTTT
>-|-|TRBJ2-3|TRBV5-1
CASSTTDEQDTQYF
TGCGCCAGCAGCACGACAGATGAGCAAGATACGCAGTATTTT
>-|-|TRBJ1-2|TRBV6-5
CASSLGRPYGYTF
TGTGCCAGCAGCCTCGGACGACCCTATGGCTACACCTTC
>-|once|TRBJ2-2|TRBV3-1/TRBV3-2
CASSRRGGTGELFF
TGTGCCAGCAGCCGTCGGGGCGGCACCGGGGAGCTGTTTTTT
>-|-|TRBJ1-4|TRBV15
CATSSPTIWGREEKLFF
TGTGCCACCAGCAGCCCCACCATTTGGGGCCGCGAGGAAAAACTGTTTTTT
>-|-|TRBJ1-3|TRBV7-3
CASSLSPPDRYSGNTIYF
TGTGCCAGCAGCTTAAGTCCGCCTGACAGATACTCTGGAAACACCATATATTTT
>-|-|TRBJ1-1|TRBV6-1
CASSERVTPNTEAFF
TGTGCCAGCAGTGAAAGGGTGACACCGAACACTGAAGCTTTCTTT
>-|-|TRBJ1-2|TRBV6-5
CASRTRVVDYGYTF
TGTGCCAGCAGGACCAGGGTGGTTGACTATGGCTACACCTTC
>-|-|TRBJ2-2|TRBV4-1
CASSPGLRGPTGELFF
TGCGCCAGCAGCCCAGGACTTAGGGGTCCCACCGGGGAGCTGTTTTTT
>-|-|TRBJ1-1|TRBV5-6
CASSFYSMNTEAFF
TGTGCCAGCAGCTTTTATAGCATGAACACTGAAGCTTTCTTT
>TRBD2|-|TRBJ2-7|TRBV3-1/TRBV3-2
CASSQRTRTYEQYF
TGTGCCAGCAGCCAAAGGACTAGGACCTACGAGCAGTACTTC
>-|-|TRBJ1-5|TRBV25-1
CASSEYQVNQPQHF
TGTGCCAGCAGTGAATATCAGGTCAATCAGCCCCAGCATTTT
>-|few|TRBJ2-2|TRBV5-4
CASSPRTGELFF
TGTGCCAGCAGCCCACGCACCGGGGAGCTGTTTTTT
>-|-|TRBJ2-2|TRBV28
CASHTPSAVNTGELFF
TGTGCCAGCCACACTCCCTCAGCGGTAAACACCGGGGAGCTGTTTTTT
>TRBD1|-|TRBJ2-5|TRBV6-5
CASSSQVGQRETQYF
TGTGCCAGCAGTTCTCAGGTGGGACAGCGAGAGACCCAGTACTTC